The present T cell receptor beta chain was sequenced within a study of blood T cell repertoires in COVID-19. In the study overall: PBMCs, B-cell-depleted T cells, or T cells were the source of the cDNA or gDNA that made up the material.

Authors' data handling: Researchers report that nucleated cell counts were estimated from reference gene primer amplification. Profiled with immunoSEQ multiplex PCR; TCRdb holds only in-frame clones, not every one. V and J calls plus clone size are reproduced from that table; the DNA served to infer D and trimming. Of roughly 96,000 clones listed, approximately 81% are singletons. The germline V gene has CDR1 MDHEN and CDR2 SYDVKM. V gave up 6 bases and J gave up 6 bases; unmatched junction bases: 10. CDR3 length: 15 amino acids. This TCR derives from a man aged 55 to 69 with acute or convalescent COVID-19. The sequencing input was peripheral blood. The chain carries TRBV28 and TRBJ2-3, with TRBD2 matching 9 bases. CDR3 sequence: CASRGGRAVEDTQYF. The DNA for the CDR3 is TGTGCCAGCAGAGGCGGGAGGGCCGTCGAGGATACGCAGTATTTT.